This record covers a single T cell receptor beta chain. Production of TCR beta cDNA relied on 5'RACE template switching with UMIs. TCRdb re-analyzed the 5' RACE reads; it lists each CDR3 protein once, without DNA. This sample's table has over 250,000 distinct CDR3 sequences. The record originates from a study of T cells expressing NK-cell markers. The CDR3 is 16 residues long. Germline CDR1 is DFQATT and CDR2 is SNEGSKA (reference sequence). The TCR sequence derives from a woman aged 18 to 75 in good health. This chain uses TRBV20-1 with TRBJ1-2; checking the TCRdb D call of TRBD1 is not possible without DNA. Sequencing input: blood T cells: a sorted CD56 or NKG2C T cell subset, CD4+ or CD8+ T cells, or bulk PBMC T cells (not recorded which). The CDR3: CSASRRGTQANYGYTF.